These 21 T cell receptor beta chains were all obtained from the same sample, sequenced in a study of PD-1 blockade in classical Hodgkin lymphoma. All patients experienced relapse after autologous stem cell transplantation, and brentuximab vedotin exposure was variable. Using immunoSEQ multiplex PCR, the repertoire was profiled, and TCRdb retains in-frame clones only, with some absent. The sample has more than 30,000 clones; roughly four fifths are singletons. Sample: peripheral blood mononuclear cells (PBMCs), taken at baseline. The receptor source for this set is a human donor with classical Hodgkin lymphoma.

The genes are TRBV30 and TRBJ1-6; D unresolved. The V and J ends lost 5 bases and 4 bases respectively, with 9 bases between them. The CDR3 length is 13 residues. Per the germline V gene, CDR1 is GTSNPN and CDR2 is SVGIG (reference sequence). CDR3 sequence (DNA): TGTGCCTGGGAGAGAAGTTATAATTCACCCCTCCACTTT. It translates to CAWERSYNSPLHF.

The V and J genes are TRBV9 and TRBJ2-3, with D possibly TRBD2 on 5 matching bases. This CDR3 is 15 amino acids long. Germline lookup yields CDR1 SGDLS and CDR2 YYNGEE. Trimming cost V 2 bases and J 1 base, with 11 bases left between them. The CDR3 protein is CASSVGRRGTDTQYF. CDR3 coding DNA: TGTGCCAGCAGCGTCGGACGGCGGGGCACAGATACGCAGTATTTT.

This chain links TRBV9 with TRBJ1-4; 8 bases match TRBD1. Germline CDR1 and CDR2: SGDLS and YYNGEE. The J segment lost 8 bases and the V segment lost 4 bases, leaving 10 bases of the junction unmatched. This CDR3 is 15 amino acids long. CDR3 in DNA: TGTGCCAGCAGCCCGAGGGACAGGTCGGGAGAAAAACTGTTTTTT. Protein: CASSPRDRSGEKLFF.

The rearrangement joins TRBV11-2 to TRBJ2-3; D is ambiguous. The CDR3 length is 15 residues. V was clipped by 0 bases and J by 0 bases, with 7 bases between them. Germline V gene data show CDR1 as SGHAT and CDR2 as FQNNGV. In DNA form, the CDR3 reads TGTGCCAGCAGCTTAGAGTTCACTAGCACAGATACGCAGTATTTT. This codes for CASSLEFTSTDTQYF.

The chain combines TRBV19 with TRBJ2-6; 7 positions match TRBD1. V was clipped by 4 bases and J by 5 bases; unmatched bases: 5. CDR1 LNHDA and CDR2 SQIVND come from the germline V gene (reference sequence). The CDR3 loop spans 15 amino acids. CDR3 DNA sequence: TGTGCCAGTAGTAGGGAGACAGGGTGGGCCAACGTCCTGACTTTC. Its translation is CASSRETGWANVLTF.

The CDR3 coding sequence is TGCAGCGTTGGAGGAGGGCTGGATGAGCAGTTCTTC. Protein: CSVGGGLDEQFF. The chain employs TRBV29-1 and TRBJ2-1; tentatively, D is TRBD2 (6 bases). The CDR3 consists of 12 residues. Germline lookup yields CDR1 SQVTM and CDR2 ANQGSEA. V was shortened by 4 bases and J by 8 bases, with 12 bases between the two germline ends.

This clone has just one count. V and J are TRBV28 and TRBJ2-2; 9 nucleotides agree with TRBD1. Trimming at V came to 5 bases and at J to 4 bases, leaving 5 bases not matched to a gene. From germline, CDR1 is MDHEN and CDR2 SYDVKM. The CDR3 totals 15 residues. CDR3 amino acids: CASSPQGAGTGELFF. The CDR3 nucleotides read TGTGCCAGCAGTCCACAGGGGGCGGGCACCGGGGAGCTGTTTTTT.

This chain joins TRBV5-5 and TRBJ2-1; TRBD1 matches at 7 bases. V lost 0 bases and J lost 4; bases outside the gene matches: 7. Germline assignment: CDR1 SGHKS and CDR2 YYEKEE (reference sequence). There are 16 residues in the CDR3. This CDR3 reads CASSLVGTEWYNEQFF. The CDR3 DNA sequence: TGTGCCAGCAGCTTGGTAGGGACAGAATGGTACAATGAGCAGTTCTTC.

The chain recombines TRBV7-2 with TRBJ2-5, with a possible D match to TRBD2 (6 bases). Trimming took off 3 bases at V and 5 bases at J, with 16 bases between the two ends. There are 15 residues in the CDR3. The germline CDR1 and CDR2 sequences are SGHTA and FQGNSA. CDR3 sequence: CASSLDTGGWETQYF. In DNA, the CDR3 is TGTGCCAGCAGCTTGGACACCGGGGGATGGGAGACCCAGTACTTC.

This clone is classed as medium-sized (0.01 to 0.1%). This chain joins TRBV7-9 and TRBJ2-7; D may match TRBD1 or TRBD2 (5 bases each). CDR3 length: 13 residues. In germline, CDR1 is SEHNR, CDR2 FQNEAQ (reference sequence). V was trimmed by 6 bases and J by 1 base, leaving 10 bases between them. CDR3 loop: CASREGLSYEQYF. DNA for the CDR3: TGTGCCAGCAGAGAGGGGTTATCCTACGAGCAGTACTTC.

This clone was recorded only once. The genes are TRBV9 and TRBJ1-3; no definite D call. There are 12 residues in the CDR3. The V and J ends lost 2 bases and 7 bases respectively, with 7 bases between them. The germline V gene encodes CDR1 SGDLS and CDR2 YYNGEE. The CDR3 loop reads CASSVPTNTIYF. The CDR3 DNA is TGTGCCAGCAGCGTGCCTACTAACACCATATATTTT.

J is TRBJ2-3 and V is TRBV21-1; the table's D call of TRBD2 was not tested on the DNA. TRBV21-1 is a pseudogene locus. The CDR3 spans 17 residues. The CDR3 coding sequence is TGTGCCAGCAGCCCCCTCGGACTTAACGGCTCCACAGATACGCAGTATTTT. Its protein product is CASSPLGLNGSTDTQYF.

This clone has just one count. The genes are TRBV19 and TRBJ1-1, with 7 bases matching TRBD1. The CDR3 consists of 15 residues. V was clipped by 4 bases and J by 1 base; unmatched bases: 6. Germline values: CDR1 LNHDA, CDR2 SQIVND (reference sequence). For the CDR3, the DNA is TGTGCCAGTAGTAGGGTGAGGACAGGGAACACTGAAGCTTTCTTT. Its protein product is CASSRVRTGNTEAFF.

The chain links TRBV30 to TRBJ1-2, with TRBD1 as a possible D gene (6 bases). V lost 0 bases and J 7 bases, leaving 15 bases between the germline ends. Germline lookup yields CDR1 GTSNPN and CDR2 SVGIG (reference sequence). CDR3 size: 14 residues. CDR3 in amino acids: CAWSVLQGMGGYTF. CDR3 nucleotides: TGTGCCTGGAGTGTGCTACAGGGAATGGGTGGCTACACCTTC.

The chain combines TRBV6-6 with TRBJ2-7; tentatively, D is TRBD1 or TRBD2 (6 bases each). This CDR3 contains 11 residues. The V and J ends lost 3 bases and 10 bases respectively, with 10 bases between them. Looked up from germline, CDR1 is MNHNY and CDR2 is SVGAGI (reference sequence). The CDR3 loop is CASSYLGGQYF. The CDR3, as DNA: TGTGCCAGCAGTTATCTCGGGGGCCAGTACTTC.

V gene TRBV7-2 combines with J gene TRBJ2-1; weak D call: TRBD2 (6 bases). V was trimmed by 0 bases and J by 8 bases, leaving 14 bases between them. CDR1 SGHTA and CDR2 FQGNSA come from the germline V gene. This CDR3 region has 15 residues. In nucleotides, the CDR3 is TGTGCCAGCAGCTTAGCGGCGGGACTCGGTTATGAGCAGTTCTTC. Residues: CASSLAAGLGYEQFF.

The chain carries TRBV6-5 and TRBJ2-5; D remains ambiguous. Germline assignment: CDR1 MNHEY and CDR2 SVGAGI. The V end was cut by 4 bases, the J end by 1 base, with 13 bases between. This CDR3 is built from 15 residues. In DNA, the CDR3 is TGTGCCAGCAGTTCCCGGACCGGTGCCCAAGAGACCCAGTACTTC. Translation gives CASSSRTGAQETQYF.

This chain uses TRBV6-6 with TRBJ1-2; D unresolved. The V gene lost 7 bases and the J gene lost 1 base, with 7 bases spanning the gap. CDR1 and CDR2 (germline): MNHNY, SVGAGI (reference sequence). The CDR3 contains 12 residues. The CDR3 spells CASKERNYGYTF. The CDR3 coding sequence is TGTGCCAGCAAGGAACGTAACTATGGCTACACCTTC.

On this clone itself: An end of the junction differs from the germline gene, which may be a read error. The chain combines TRBV7-7 with TRBJ1-4, with D perhaps matching TRBD1 (6 bases). This CDR3 comprises 15 residues. Germline CDR1 reads SSHAT; CDR2 reads FNYEAQ (reference sequence). The CDR3 DNA reads as TGTGCTAGCAGCTTAGGGCTGGGGGCGGGCGAAAAACTGTTTTTT. It codes for CASSLGLGAGEKLFF.

The chain combines TRBV19 with TRBJ1-5; the D gene is possibly TRBD1 (6 bases). V gave up 1 base and J gave up 5 bases, with 15 bases separating them. Germline CDR1 LNHDA, CDR2 SQIVND (reference sequence). CDR3 length equals 16 residues. The CDR3 loop is CASSIVWGKGDQPQHF. The CDR3 DNA reads TGTGCCAGTAGTATAGTTTGGGGGAAGGGGGATCAGCCCCAGCATTTT.

This clone was counted a few times. The chain carries TRBV2 and TRBJ1-1; D is perhaps TRBD1 (6 bases). The length of the CDR3 is 14 residues. V was pared by 5 bases and J by 2 bases, with 12 bases between. Germline CDR1 SNHLY, CDR2 FYNNEI. The CDR3 sequence is CASSPRQANTEAFF. The CDR3 DNA is TGTGCCAGCAGTCCCCGACAGGCCAACACTGAAGCTTTCTTT.